The clone carrying this T cell receptor beta chain was seen only a few times. This record comes from a study of cytomegalovirus exposure and HLA in healthy donors. The wider study: Researchers previously reported finding roughly 120 million unique TCR beta sequences from around 200 million T cells.

PCR amplification relied on 60 Vbeta primers (plus 13 Jbeta primers). Some clones are missing from TCRdb's copy, which holds only in-frame ones; the method was immunoSEQ multiplex PCR. Seen here are some 150,000 clones, 80% to 85% observed once, and the top ten hold 2% to 3%. CDR3 length: 14 amino acids. Germline CDR1 reads SGDLS; CDR2 reads YYNGEE. V lost 0 bases and J lost 4, with 10 bases in between. This TCR came from a boy aged 2 to 9 in good health and CMV-seronegative. The rearrangement links TRBV9 to TRBJ2-5; a possible D gene is TRBD1 (6 bases). Material: PBMCs. The CDR3 DNA reads TGTGCCAGCAGCGTAGGCTGGACAGCAGAGACCCAGTACTTC. It is translated as CASSVGWTAETQYF.